This is a list of T cell receptor beta chains from one sample in a study of molecular identifiers for immune sequencing clone quantification. TCRdb processed the PCR reads anew with MiXCR; each CDR3 protein has one entry. This sample carries nearly 650,000 distinct CDR3 sequences, roughly 23% of them seen once, and the ten largest clones take 0.78%. The sequenced sample was naive CD8+ T cells from blood, with Jurkat cell RNA spiked in. The receptors shown here come from a human donor in good health. Some libraries in this study had Jurkat cell RNA spiked in. Both conserved end residues are part of each CDR3. A D gene is named only where the DNA matches it firmly. Clone size appears in some rows only: once, few, many, or a class for an expanded clone.

v_gene,j_gene,abundance,d_gene,CDR3nt,CDR3aa
TRBV7-9,TRBJ1-1,many,NA,TGTGCCAGCAGCTTAGTACTGGGGCAGAACATGAACACTGAAGCTTTCTTT,CASSLVLGQNMNTEAFF
TRBV4-3,TRBJ2-1,NA,NA,TGCGCCAGCAGCGACGGCGCAACCAATGCGCAGTTCTTC,CASSDGATNAQFF
TRBV6-6,TRBJ2-3,many,NA,TGTGCCATCGCGGGTCGTCTCACAGATACGCAGTATTTT,CAIAGRLTDTQYF
TRBV24-1,TRBJ2-1,few,NA,TGTGCCACCAGTGATTCGGCAGGGATCCCTACTAGCTCCTACAATGAGCAGTTCTTC,CATSDSAGIPTSSYNEQFF
TRBV3-2,TRBJ2-7,NA,NA,TGTGCCAGCAGCCAAGTGAGTCGGGGGATTTGCTACGAGCAGTACTTC,CASSQVSRGICYEQYF
TRBV5-4,TRBJ2-2,many,NA,TGTGCCAGCAGCTTGGGCGATAGCGCCGGGGAGCTGTTTTTT,CASSLGDSAGELFF
TRBV12-3/TRBV12-4,TRBJ2-7,many,NA,TGTGCCAGCAGTTTTACAGACGCCTACGAGCAGTACTTC,CASSFTDAYEQYF
TRBV20-1,TRBJ2-7,few,NA,TGCAGTGCTAGACCGTACCGGGACACTGACTACGAGCAGTACTTC,CSARPYRDTDYEQYF
TRBV5-8,TRBJ2-1,NA,TRBD2,TGTGCCAGCAGCTGGGGTCGGTTGGGCGGGAGATTCGATGAGCAGTTCTTC,CASSWGRLGGRFDEQFF
TRBV19,TRBJ2-1,NA,TRBD2,TGTGCCAGTAGTGCTAGCGGGAGCTCCTACGATGAGCAGTTCTTC,CASSASGSSYDEQFF
TRBV6-6,TRBJ1-4,many,NA,TGTGCCAGCACTAGTTTGAATGAAAAACTGTTTTTT,CASTSLNEKLFF
TRBV27,TRBJ2-3,once,TRBD2,TGTGCCAGCACAGGACTAGCGGACCTCGCAGATACGCAGTATTTT,CASTGLADLADTQYF
TRBV2,TRBJ2-6,many,NA,TGTGCCAGCAGGGAAGTGGAGGGTTCAGGGGCCAACGTCCTGACTTTC,CASREVEGSGANVLTF
TRBV7-9,TRBJ1-1,many,NA,TGTGCCAGCAGGACAAACCTACAGGAGAACACTGAAGCTTTCTTT,CASRTNLQENTEAFF
TRBV25-1,TRBJ1-4,NA,NA,TGTGCCAGCAGTGAACCCTCCGCCAGGGCGGGTGAAAAACTGTTTTTT,CASSEPSARAGEKLFF
TRBV9,TRBJ2-7,many,TRBD2,TGTGCCAGCAGCCCTACCATGCAAGCGGGAGGATATTACGAGCAGTACTTC,CASSPTMQAGGYYEQYF
TRBV7-2,TRBJ1-1,NA,TRBD1,TGTGCCAGCAGCCCACACCAGGGGGCCTGGAGCACTGAAGCTTTCTTT,CASSPHQGAWSTEAFF
TRBV12-3/TRBV12-4,TRBJ2-2,NA,NA,TGTGCCAGCAGTCCCGGGTCCGTAGGGCTGTTTTTT,CASSPGSVGLFF
TRBV10-3,TRBJ2-7,NA,NA,TGTGCCATCAGTAAAAACAGCTACGAGCAGTACTTC,CAISKNSYEQYF
TRBV29-1,TRBJ2-1,many,TRBD2,TGCAGCGTTGCCGTGGGACTAGCAGGGAATGAGCAGTTCTTC,CSVAVGLAGNEQFF
TRBV28,TRBJ2-1,NA,TRBD2,TGTGCCAGCACTAAAAGCGGGATCCTATACAATGAGCAGTTCTTC,CASTKSGILYNEQFF
TRBV6-5,TRBJ2-7,many,TRBD1,TGTGCCAGCTCTAACAGACAGGGGCGGCCCTACGAGCAGTACTTC,CASSNRQGRPYEQYF
TRBV10-3,TRBJ2-3,NA,TRBD2,TGTGCCATCAGTGAGGGAACCCTTTCCGGACTAGGCACAGATACGCAGTATTTT,CAISEGTLSGLGTDTQYF
TRBV7-2,TRBJ2-1,NA,NA,TGTGCCAGCAGCACTCTCAACTACAATGAGCAGTTCTTC,CASSTLNYNEQFF
TRBV20-1,TRBJ1-5,many,TRBD1,TGCAGTGCTCCACCGACAGGGCTCAATCAGCCCCAGCATTTT,CSAPPTGLNQPQHF
TRBV5-4,TRBJ2-7,many,TRBD2,TGTGCCAGCAGCTTGGAGTTAGCGGGACCACGCGAGCAGTACTTC,CASSLELAGPREQYF
TRBV12-5,TRBJ2-3,few,NA,TGTGCTAGTGGTAAAGGGGACAGCGGGCCAGATACGCAGTATTTT,CASGKGDSGPDTQYF
TRBV12-3/TRBV12-4,TRBJ1-2,few,NA,TGTGCCAGCAGTTTAGAGGGCCATGGCTACACCTTC,CASSLEGHGYTF
TRBV10-1,TRBJ2-4,NA,NA,TGCGCCAGCAGTGAGGAGAGAATAGCCAAAAACATTCAGTACTTC,CASSEERIAKNIQYF
TRBV9,TRBJ2-3,few,NA,TGTGCCAGCAGCCCGGGGTATGGGGGCACAGATACGCAGTATTTT,CASSPGYGGTDTQYF
TRBV25-1,TRBJ1-1,NA,TRBD1,TGTGCCAGCAGTGTAGCGACAGGGACTGAAGCTTTCTTT,CASSVATGTEAFF
TRBV9,TRBJ2-5,few,TRBD1,TGTGCCAGCAGCGTAGGAGGGACAGGGCGAGAGACCCAGTACTTC,CASSVGGTGRETQYF
TRBV12-5,TRBJ2-7,many,NA,TGTGCTAGTGGTTTACATCGAACCTACGAGCAGTACTTC,CASGLHRTYEQYF
TRBV4-3,TRBJ1-1,many,NA,TGCGCCAGCAGCCAAGATTGGGGGGTGTACACTGAAGCTTTCTTT,CASSQDWGVYTEAFF
TRBV16,TRBJ1-6,NA,NA,TGTGCCAGCAGCCATGAGGGACCTGGCTCACCCCTCCACTTT,CASSHEGPGSPLHF
TRBV28,TRBJ2-1,NA,TRBD2,TGTGCCGGCAGCCACCGGGGAGGGCATGTTGTTTACAATGAGCAGTTCTTC,CAGSHRGGHVVYNEQFF
TRBV5-4,TRBJ2-7,few,NA,TGTGCCAGCAGTCCTGAACAGGGTTACCTCTACGAGCAGTACTTC,CASSPEQGYLYEQYF
TRBV7-2,TRBJ2-7,NA,TRBD2,TGTGCCAGCAGCTTACCACGACGGACTAGCGGGAGGGCACCCGGCGAGCAGTACTTC,CASSLPRRTSGRAPGEQYF
TRBV7-3,TRBJ2-7,NA,NA,TGTGCCAGCAGCTTAATCGGTGGCAGTACCTACGAGCAGTACTTC,CASSLIGGSTYEQYF
TRBV6-5,TRBJ1-1,many,NA,TGTGCCAGCAGTTCTCTGGACGGTCCGAACACTGAAGCTTTCTTT,CASSSLDGPNTEAFF
TRBV20-1,TRBJ2-1,many,TRBD2,TGCAGTGCTAGAGATTACGCGGGAGCGGGCAATGAGCAGTTCTTC,CSARDYAGAGNEQFF
TRBV15,TRBJ1-5,many,NA,TGTGCCACCAGCAGAGCGCGGCCTTATAGCAATCAGCCCCAGCATTTT,CATSRARPYSNQPQHF
TRBV6-1,TRBJ1-1,NA,TRBD1,TGTGCCAGCGAGACAGGGATGAACACTGAAGCTTTCTTT,CASETGMNTEAFF
TRBV30,TRBJ2-1,NA,NA,TGTGCCTGGAGTATCATACAGGGCAATGAGCAGTTCTTC,CAWSIIQGNEQFF
TRBV6-6,TRBJ2-2,few,TRBD2,TGTGCCAGCAGAATCCTAGCGGGGGGGGACACCGGGGAGCTGTTTTTT,CASRILAGGDTGELFF
TRBV20-1,TRBJ2-3,many,TRBD2,TGCAGTGCTAGATGGCTAGCGGGAGTAAGAACAGATACGCAGTATTTT,CSARWLAGVRTDTQYF
TRBV28,TRBJ2-7,few,NA,TGTGCCAGCAGTATTGGGCGGGATGGTTACGAGCAGTACTTC,CASSIGRDGYEQYF
TRBV6-2/TRBV6-3,TRBJ2-1,NA,NA,TGTGCCAGCAGGGGGGTGCTTTTTAGCAGAAATGAGCAGTTCTTC,CASRGVLFSRNEQFF
TRBV28,TRBJ2-5,many,NA,TGTGCCAGCAGTGTAATTCACGGACCGGGGGAGACCCAGTACTTC,CASSVIHGPGETQYF
TRBV19,TRBJ1-5,NA,NA,TGTGCCAGTAGTATAGCAACCAGGGGAGGCAATCAGCCCCAGCATTTT,CASSIATRGGNQPQHF